A single sample is the source of the 8 T cell receptor beta chains below, sequenced in a study of cytomegalovirus exposure and HLA in healthy donors. PCR involved 60 Vbeta and 13 Jbeta primers. The table came from immunoSEQ multiplex PCR; TCRdb's copy has only in-frame clones and leaves some out. Counted here are some 110,000 clones, roughly 76% occurring once; the ten biggest clones make up approximately 13%. The material sequenced was PBMCs. The source of these receptors is a woman aged 60 to 75 in good health and CMV-seropositive.

The rearrangement links TRBV27 to TRBJ1-1; D possibly corresponds to TRBD1 (5 bases). The CDR3 totals 15 residues. The V end was cut by 7 bases, the J end by 7 bases, with 22 bases between. Germline CDR1 is MNHEY and CDR2 is SMNVEV (reference sequence). CDR3 DNA sequence: TGTGCCAGCATCGCCCGAGACCGGGGGTTCGGTGAAGCTTTCTTT. Translated, it gives CASIARDRGFGEAFF.

V is TRBV9 and J is TRBJ1-5, with D perhaps TRBD1 (5 bases). The V end was cut by 7 bases, the J end by 8 bases, with 19 bases between. CDR1 and CDR2 (germline): SGDLS, YYNGEE. The CDR3 sequence is 14 residues long. The chain's CDR3 is CASSKTDRREPQHF. CDR3 sequence (DNA): TGTGCCAGCTCGAAGACAGATCGCCGCGAGCCCCAGCATTTT.

This rearrangement joins TRBV6-5 to TRBJ1-1, with 9 bases lining up with TRBD1. The CDR3 sequence is 13 residues long. Germline lookup yields CDR1 MNHEY and CDR2 SVGAGI. Germline trimming cut 8 bases from V and 6 bases from J; bases unmatched to any gene: 7. The CDR3 bases are TGTGCCAGCGCCGGGACAGGGTACGCTGAAGCTTTCTTT. As protein: CASAGTGYAEAFF.

V usage is TRBV7-2 and J usage is TRBJ2-2; tentatively, D is TRBD1 (5 bases). V dropped 1 base and J dropped 0 bases, with 9 bases sitting between them. The CDR3 is 16 residues long. Germline V gene data show CDR1 as SGHTA and CDR2 as FQGNSA. CDR3 in DNA: TGTGCCAGCAGCTTAGGAGGACAAGCGAACACCGGGGAGCTGTTTTTT. It is translated as CASSLGGQANTGELFF.

The V gene is TRBV10-2, the J gene TRBJ1-1, with 7 bases matching TRBD1. V lost 2 bases, J lost 11 bases, and 8 bases stayed unmatched. This CDR3 contains 13 residues. The germline V gene encodes CDR1 WSHSY and CDR2 SAAADI. The CDR3 nucleotides read TGCGCCAGCAGTGAGGGGCAGGGGGTGTGGGCTTTCTTT. Protein: CASSEGQGVWAFF.

CDR3 protein: CARASGSGDTQYF. CDR3 nucleotide sequence: TGCGCCAGAGCAAGCGGGAGCGGAGATACGCAGTATTTT. The genes are TRBV10-2 and TRBJ2-3; 8 bases are a match to TRBD2. This CDR3 contains 13 residues. Germline lookup yields CDR1 WSHSY and CDR2 SAAADI. V lost 9 bases and J lost 5; bases outside the gene matches: 7.

This chain's CDR3 is CASSVGTGGDYEQYF. The DNA for the CDR3 is TGTGCCAGCAGCGTAGGGACGGGCGGGGACTACGAGCAGTACTTC. This chain connects TRBV9 to TRBJ2-7; TRBD2 is a possible D gene (6 bases). The germline CDR1 and CDR2 sequences are SGDLS and YYNGEE. V was cut by 0 bases and J by 3 bases, with 13 bases left in between. This CDR3 has 15 residues.

For this clone: The junction and the germline gene differ at one end; a read error may be behind it. The sample holds other DNA sequences that translate to the same CDR3. The J gene is TRBJ1-1, the V gene TRBV2; D remains unclear. Germline-derived CDR1 and CDR2 are SNHLY and FYNNEI. The CDR3 covers 16 residues. The CDR3 loop reads CASSEISGYGNTEAFF. The DNA for the CDR3 is TGCGCCAGCAGTGAAATTTCGGGATATGGGAACACTGAAGCTTTCTTT.